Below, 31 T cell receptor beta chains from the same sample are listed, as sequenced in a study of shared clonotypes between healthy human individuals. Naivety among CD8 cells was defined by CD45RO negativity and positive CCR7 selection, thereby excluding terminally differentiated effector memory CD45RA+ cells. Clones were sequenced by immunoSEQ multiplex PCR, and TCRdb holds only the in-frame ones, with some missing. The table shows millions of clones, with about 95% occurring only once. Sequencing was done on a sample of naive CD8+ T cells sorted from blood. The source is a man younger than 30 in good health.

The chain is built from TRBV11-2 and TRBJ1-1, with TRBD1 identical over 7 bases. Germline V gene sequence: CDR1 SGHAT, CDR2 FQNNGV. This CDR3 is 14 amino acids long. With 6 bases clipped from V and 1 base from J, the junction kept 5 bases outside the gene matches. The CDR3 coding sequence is TGTGCCAGCAGTACCTACAGGGGGAACACTGAAGCTTTCTTT. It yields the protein CASSTYRGNTEAFF. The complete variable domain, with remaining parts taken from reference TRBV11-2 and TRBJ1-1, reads EAGVAQSPRYKIIEKRQSVAFWCNPISGHATLYWYQQILGQGPKLLIQFQNNGVVDDSQLPKDRFSAERLKGVDSTLKIQPAKLEDSAVYLCASSTYRGNTEAFFGQGTRLTVV.

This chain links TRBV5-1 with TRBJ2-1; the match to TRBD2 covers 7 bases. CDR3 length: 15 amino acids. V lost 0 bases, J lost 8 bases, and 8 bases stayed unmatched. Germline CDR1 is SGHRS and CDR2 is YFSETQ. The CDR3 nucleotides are TGCGCCAGCAGCTTGGAGACCCCACGGGGGGATGAGCAGTTCTTC. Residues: CASSLETPRGDEQFF. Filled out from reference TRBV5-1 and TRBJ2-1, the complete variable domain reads KAGVTQTPRYLIKTRGQQVTLSCSPISGHRSVSWYQQTPGQGLQFLFEYFSETQRNKGNFPGRFSGRQFSNSRSEMNVSTLELGDSALYLCASSLETPRGDEQFFGPGTRLTVL.

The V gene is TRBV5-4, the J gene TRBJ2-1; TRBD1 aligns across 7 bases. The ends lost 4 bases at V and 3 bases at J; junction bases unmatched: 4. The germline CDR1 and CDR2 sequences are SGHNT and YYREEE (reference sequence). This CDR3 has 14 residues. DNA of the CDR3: TGTGCCAGCAGCCGAGACAGGGACTACAATGAGCAGTTCTTC. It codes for CASSRDRDYNEQFF. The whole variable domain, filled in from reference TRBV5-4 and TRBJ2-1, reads ETGVTQSPTHLIKTRGQQVTLRCSSQSGHNTVSWYQQALGQGPQFIFQYYREEENGRGNFPPRFSGLQFPNYSSELNVNALELDDSALYLCASSRDRDYNEQFFGPGTRLTVL.

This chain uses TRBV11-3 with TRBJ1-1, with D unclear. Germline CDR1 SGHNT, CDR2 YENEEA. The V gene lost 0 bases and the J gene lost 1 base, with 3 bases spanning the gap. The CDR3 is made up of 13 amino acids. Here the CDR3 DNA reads TGTGCCAGCAGCTTAGACCCGAACACTGAAGCTTTCTTT. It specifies CASSLDPNTEAFF. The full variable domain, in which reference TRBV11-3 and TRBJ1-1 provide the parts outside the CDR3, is EAGVVQSPRYKIIEKKQPVAFWCNPISGHNTLYWYLQNLGQGPELLIRYENEEAVDDSQLPKDRFSAERLKGVDSTLKIQPAELGDSAVYLCASSLDPNTEAFFGQGTRLTVV.

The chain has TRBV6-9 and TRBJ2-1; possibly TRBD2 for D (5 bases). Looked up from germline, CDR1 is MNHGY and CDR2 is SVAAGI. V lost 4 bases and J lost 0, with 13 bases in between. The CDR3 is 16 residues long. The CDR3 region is CASSSTKVGSYNEQFF. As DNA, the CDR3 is TGTGCCAGCAGTTCGACTAAAGTCGGCTCCTACAATGAGCAGTTCTTC.

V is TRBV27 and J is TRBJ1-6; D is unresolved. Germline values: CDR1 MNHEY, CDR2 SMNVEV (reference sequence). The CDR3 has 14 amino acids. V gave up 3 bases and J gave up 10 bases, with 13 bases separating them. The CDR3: CASSFSGYDSPLHF. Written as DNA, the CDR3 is TGTGCCAGCAGTTTCTCCGGGTACGACTCACCCCTCCACTTT.

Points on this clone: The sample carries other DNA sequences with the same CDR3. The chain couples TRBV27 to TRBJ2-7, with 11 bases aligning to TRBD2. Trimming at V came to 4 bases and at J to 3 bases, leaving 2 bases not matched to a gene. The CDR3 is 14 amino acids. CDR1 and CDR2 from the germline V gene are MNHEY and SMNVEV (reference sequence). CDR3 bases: TGTGCCAGCAGTTCGGGACTAGCGGTCTACGAGCAGTACTTC. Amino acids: CASSSGLAVYEQYF.

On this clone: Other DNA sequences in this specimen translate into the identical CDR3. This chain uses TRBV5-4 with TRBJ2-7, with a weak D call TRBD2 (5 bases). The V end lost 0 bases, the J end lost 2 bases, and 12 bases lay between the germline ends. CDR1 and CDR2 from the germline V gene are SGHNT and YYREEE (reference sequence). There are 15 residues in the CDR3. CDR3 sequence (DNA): TGTGCCAGCAGCTTGGTCGGTAGCGCCACCTACGAGCAGTACTTC. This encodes CASSLVGSATYEQYF.

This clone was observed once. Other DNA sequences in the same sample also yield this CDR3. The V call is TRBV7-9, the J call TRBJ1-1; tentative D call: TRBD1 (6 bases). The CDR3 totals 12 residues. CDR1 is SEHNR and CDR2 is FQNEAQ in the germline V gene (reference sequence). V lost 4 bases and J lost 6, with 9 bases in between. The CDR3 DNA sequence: TGTGCCAGCAGCTCGGACAGAGCTGAAGCTTTCTTT. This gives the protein CASSSDRAEAFF.

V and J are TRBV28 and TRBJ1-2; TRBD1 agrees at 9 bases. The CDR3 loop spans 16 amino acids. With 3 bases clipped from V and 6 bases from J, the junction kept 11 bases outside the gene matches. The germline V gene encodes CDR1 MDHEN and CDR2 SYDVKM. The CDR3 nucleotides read TGTGCCAGCAGTTTTTTTCTTGGGGGACAGGGTAATGGCTACACCTTC. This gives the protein CASSFFLGGQGNGYTF.

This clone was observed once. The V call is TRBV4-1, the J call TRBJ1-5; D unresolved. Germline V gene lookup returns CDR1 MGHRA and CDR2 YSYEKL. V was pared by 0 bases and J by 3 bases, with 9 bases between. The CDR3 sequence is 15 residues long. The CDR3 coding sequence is TGCGCCAGCAGCCAAGAGGATGGGTTCAATCAGCCCCAGCATTTT. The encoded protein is CASSQEDGFNQPQHF.

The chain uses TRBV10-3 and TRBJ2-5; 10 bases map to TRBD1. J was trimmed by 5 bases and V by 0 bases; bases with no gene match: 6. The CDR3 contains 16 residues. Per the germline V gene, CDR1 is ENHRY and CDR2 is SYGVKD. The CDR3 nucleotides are TGTGCCATCAGTGAGTCGGGGCTGGGACAGGGGGAGACCCAGTACTTC. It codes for CAISESGLGQGETQYF.

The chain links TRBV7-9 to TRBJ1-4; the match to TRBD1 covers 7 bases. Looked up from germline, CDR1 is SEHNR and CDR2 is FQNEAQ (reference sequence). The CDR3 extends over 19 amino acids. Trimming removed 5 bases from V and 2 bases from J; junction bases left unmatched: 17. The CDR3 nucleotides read TGTGCCAGCAGCCCCGGGACAGTAGGACCCGTTGGGACTAATGAAAAACTGTTTTTT. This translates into CASSPGTVGPVGTNEKLFF. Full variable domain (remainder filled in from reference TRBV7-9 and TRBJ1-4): DTGVSQNPRHKITKRGQNVTFRCDPISEHNRLYWYRQTLGQGPEFLTYFQNEAQLEKSRLLSDRFSAERPKGSFSTLEIQRTEQGDSAMYLCASSPGTVGPVGTNEKLFFGSGTQLSVL.

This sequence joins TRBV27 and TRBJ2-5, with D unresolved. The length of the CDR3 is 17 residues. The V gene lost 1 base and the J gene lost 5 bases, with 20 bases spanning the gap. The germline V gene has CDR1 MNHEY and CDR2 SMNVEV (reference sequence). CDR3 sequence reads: CASSLLSPGGLEETQYF. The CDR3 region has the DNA TGTGCCAGCAGTTTATTATCCCCGGGTGGGTTGGAGGAGACCCAGTACTTC.

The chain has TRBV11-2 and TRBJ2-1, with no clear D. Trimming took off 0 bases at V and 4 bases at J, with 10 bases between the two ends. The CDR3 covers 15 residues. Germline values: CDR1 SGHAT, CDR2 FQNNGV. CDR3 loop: CASSLEIHQYNEQFF. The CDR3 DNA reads TGTGCCAGCAGCTTAGAGATCCATCAATACAATGAGCAGTTCTTC.

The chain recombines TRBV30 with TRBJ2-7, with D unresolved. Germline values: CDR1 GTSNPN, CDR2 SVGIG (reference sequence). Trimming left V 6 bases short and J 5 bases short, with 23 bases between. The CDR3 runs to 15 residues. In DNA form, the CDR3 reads TGTGCCTGCCTCCCTAGGACGCCTCTCGAGGACGAGCAGTACTTC. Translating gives CACLPRTPLEDEQYF.

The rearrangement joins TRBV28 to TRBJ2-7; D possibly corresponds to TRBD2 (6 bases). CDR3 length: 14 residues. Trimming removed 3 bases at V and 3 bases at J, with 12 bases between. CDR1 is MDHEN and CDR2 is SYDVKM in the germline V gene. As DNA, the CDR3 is TGTGCCAGCAGTTTCCAGACTAGAAACTACGAGCAGTACTTC. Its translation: CASSFQTRNYEQYF.

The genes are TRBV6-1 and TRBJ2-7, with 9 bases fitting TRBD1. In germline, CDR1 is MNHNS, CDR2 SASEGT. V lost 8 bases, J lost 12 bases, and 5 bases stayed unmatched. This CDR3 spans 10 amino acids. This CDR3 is CASVQDRGYF. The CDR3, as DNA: TGTGCCAGCGTCCAGGACAGGGGGTACTTC.

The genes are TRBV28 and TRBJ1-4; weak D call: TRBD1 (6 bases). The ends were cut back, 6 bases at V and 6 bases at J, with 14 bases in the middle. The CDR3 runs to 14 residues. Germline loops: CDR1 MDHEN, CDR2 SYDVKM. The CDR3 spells CASSATGWDEKLFF. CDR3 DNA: TGTGCCAGCAGCGCGACAGGTTGGGATGAAAAACTGTTTTTT.

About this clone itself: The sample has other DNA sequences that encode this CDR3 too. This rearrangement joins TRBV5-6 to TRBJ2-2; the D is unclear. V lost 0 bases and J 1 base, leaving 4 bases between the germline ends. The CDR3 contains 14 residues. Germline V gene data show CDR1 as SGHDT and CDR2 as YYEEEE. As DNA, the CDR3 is TGTGCCAGCAGCTTGGACGTGAACACCGGGGAGCTGTTTTTT. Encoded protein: CASSLDVNTGELFF.

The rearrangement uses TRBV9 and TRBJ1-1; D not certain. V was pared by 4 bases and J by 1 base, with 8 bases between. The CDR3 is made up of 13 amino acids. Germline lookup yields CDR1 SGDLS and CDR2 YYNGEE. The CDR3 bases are TGTGCCAGCAGCTCCCGACAGAACACTGAAGCTTTCTTT. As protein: CASSSRQNTEAFF. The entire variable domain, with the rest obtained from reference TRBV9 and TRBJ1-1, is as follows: DSGVTQTPKHLITATGQRVTLRCSPRSGDLSVYWYQQSLDQGLQFLIQYYNGEERAKGNILERFSAQQFPDLHSELNLSSLELGDSALYFCASSSRQNTEAFFGQGTRLTVV.

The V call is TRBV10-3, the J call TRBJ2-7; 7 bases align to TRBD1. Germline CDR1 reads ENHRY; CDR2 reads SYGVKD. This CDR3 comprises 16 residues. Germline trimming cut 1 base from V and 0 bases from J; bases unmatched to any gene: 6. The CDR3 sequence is CAISELTGDISYEQYF. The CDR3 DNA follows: TGTGCCATCAGTGAGTTAACAGGGGATATCTCCTACGAGCAGTACTTC.

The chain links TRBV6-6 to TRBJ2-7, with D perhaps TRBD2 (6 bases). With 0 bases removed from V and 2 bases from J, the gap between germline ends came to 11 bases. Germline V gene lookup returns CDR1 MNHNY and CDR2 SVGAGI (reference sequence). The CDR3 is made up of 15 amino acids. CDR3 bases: TGTGCCAGCAGTTACTCGAGGGACTCAACCTACGAGCAGTACTTC. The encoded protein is CASSYSRDSTYEQYF.

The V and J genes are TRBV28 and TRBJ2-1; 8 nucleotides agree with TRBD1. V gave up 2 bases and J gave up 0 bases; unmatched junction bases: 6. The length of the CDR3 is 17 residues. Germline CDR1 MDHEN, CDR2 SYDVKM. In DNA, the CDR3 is TGTGCCAGCAGTTTACGGGGGACAGGCGTCTCCTACAATGAGCAGTTCTTC. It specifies CASSLRGTGVSYNEQFF.

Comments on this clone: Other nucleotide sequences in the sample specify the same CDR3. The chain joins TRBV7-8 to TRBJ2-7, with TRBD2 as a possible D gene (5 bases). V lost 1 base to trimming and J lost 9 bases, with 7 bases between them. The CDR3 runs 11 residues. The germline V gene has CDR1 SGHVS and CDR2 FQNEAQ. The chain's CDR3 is CASSLDRGQYF. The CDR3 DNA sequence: TGTGCCAGCAGCTTAGACCGGGGGCAGTACTTC.

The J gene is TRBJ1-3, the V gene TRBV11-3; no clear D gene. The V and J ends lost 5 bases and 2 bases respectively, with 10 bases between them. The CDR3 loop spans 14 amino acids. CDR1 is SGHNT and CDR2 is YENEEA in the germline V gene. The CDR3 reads CASSPRRAGNTIYF. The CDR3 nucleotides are TGTGCCAGCAGCCCCAGACGGGCTGGAAACACCATATATTTT. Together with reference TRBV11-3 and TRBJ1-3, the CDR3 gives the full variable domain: EAGVVQSPRYKIIEKKQPVAFWCNPISGHNTLYWYLQNLGQGPELLIRYENEEAVDDSQLPKDRFSAERLKGVDSTLKIQPAELGDSAVYLCASSPRRAGNTIYFGEGSWLTVV.

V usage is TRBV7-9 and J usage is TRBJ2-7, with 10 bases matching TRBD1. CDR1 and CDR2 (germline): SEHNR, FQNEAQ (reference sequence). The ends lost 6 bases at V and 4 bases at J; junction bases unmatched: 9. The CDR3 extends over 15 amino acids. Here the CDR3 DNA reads TGTGCCAGCAGGATCCGGGACAGGGGATTATACGAGCAGTACTTC. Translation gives CASRIRDRGLYEQYF.

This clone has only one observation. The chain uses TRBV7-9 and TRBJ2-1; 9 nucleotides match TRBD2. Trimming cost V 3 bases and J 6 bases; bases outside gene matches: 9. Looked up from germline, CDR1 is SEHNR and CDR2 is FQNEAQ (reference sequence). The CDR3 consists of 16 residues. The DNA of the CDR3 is TGTGCCAGCAGCTTGGGGGGACTAGCCCTCTTCAATGAGCAGTTCTTC. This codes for CASSLGGLALFNEQFF.

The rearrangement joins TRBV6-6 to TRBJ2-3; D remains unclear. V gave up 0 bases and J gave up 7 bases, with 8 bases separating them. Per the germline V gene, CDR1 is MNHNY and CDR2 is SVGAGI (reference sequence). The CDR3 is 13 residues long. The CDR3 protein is CASSYSKRNTQYF. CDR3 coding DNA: TGTGCCAGCAGTTACTCGAAGCGTAATACGCAGTATTTT.

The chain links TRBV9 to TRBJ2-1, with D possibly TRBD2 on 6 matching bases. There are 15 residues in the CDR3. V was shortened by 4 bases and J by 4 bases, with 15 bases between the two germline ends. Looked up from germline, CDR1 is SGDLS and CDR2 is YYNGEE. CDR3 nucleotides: TGTGCCAGCAGCCCCAGGGAGGCGGCGTACAATGAGCAGTTCTTC. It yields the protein CASSPREAAYNEQFF.

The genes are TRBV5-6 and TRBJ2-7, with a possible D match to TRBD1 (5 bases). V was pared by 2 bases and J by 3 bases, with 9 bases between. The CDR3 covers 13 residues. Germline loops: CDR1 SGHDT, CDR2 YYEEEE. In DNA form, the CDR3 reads TGTGCCAGCAGCTTAGGACATGACTACGAGCAGTACTTC. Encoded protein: CASSLGHDYEQYF.